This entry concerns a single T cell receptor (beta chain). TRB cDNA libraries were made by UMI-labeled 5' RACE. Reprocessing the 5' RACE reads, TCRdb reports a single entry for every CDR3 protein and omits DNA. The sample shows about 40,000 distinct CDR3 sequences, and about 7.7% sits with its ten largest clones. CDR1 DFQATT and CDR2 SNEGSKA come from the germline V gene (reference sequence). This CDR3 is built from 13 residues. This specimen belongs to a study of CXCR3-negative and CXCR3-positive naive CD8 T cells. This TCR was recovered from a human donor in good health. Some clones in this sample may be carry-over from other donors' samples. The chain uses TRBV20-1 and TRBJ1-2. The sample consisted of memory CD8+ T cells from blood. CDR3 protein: CSARTPENYGYTF.